These 7 T cell receptor beta chains came from one sample sequenced in a study of regulatory T cells in long-lasting Graves disease. The TCR beta library used iRepertoire HTBI primers with Arm-PCR amplification of CDR3. Each CDR3 protein is one row after TCRdb ran MiXCR on the multiplex PCR reads. The data contain about 340,000 distinct CDR3 sequences, roughly a fifth of them singletons. The time point here: persistent/refractory GD, antithyroid drugs over 5 years with positive TRAb. PBMCs were the source of the RNA used for TCR sequencing. The sequences come from peripheral blood mononuclear cells (PBMCs), collected when the disease was refractory, from a patient treated with antithyroid drugs. All receptors come from a female donor with Graves disease.

This clonotype was counted at least ten times. The gene calls are TRBV2 and TRBJ1-5, with a tentative D call TRBD1 (5 bases). Trimming cost V 3 bases and J 2 bases, with 5 bases left between them. Germline V CDR1 and CDR2: SNHLY, FYNNEI. This CDR3 has 13 residues. CDR3 in DNA: TGTGCCAGCAGTGACAGGGGCAATCAGCCCCAGCATTTT. Encoded protein: CASSDRGNQPQHF.

The J gene is TRBJ1-2, the V gene TRBV7-9; 10 bases fit TRBD1. The V gene's germline CDR1 is SEHNR and CDR2 FQNEAQ (reference sequence). This CDR3 has 13 amino acids. Losses at the gene ends were 10 bases for V and 6 bases for J; bases not matched to a gene: 8. CDR3 sequence reads: CATTGTGVDGYTF. DNA for the CDR3: TGTGCCACCACCGGGACAGGGGTGGATGGCTACACCTTC.

The chain combines TRBV2 with TRBJ2-1; 14 bases are shared with TRBD2. The CDR3 runs 15 residues. Germline CDR1 reads SNHLY; CDR2 reads FYNNEI. Trimming at V came to 4 bases and at J to 10 bases, leaving 6 bases not matched to a gene. The CDR3 loop reads CASSGGLAGEGEQFF. For the CDR3, the DNA is TGTGCCAGCAGTGGGGGACTAGCGGGAGAGGGCGAGCAGTTCTTC.

This clonotype appeared a few times. The V gene is TRBV10-3, the J gene TRBJ2-7, with D perhaps given as TRBD1 or TRBD2 (6 bases each). This CDR3 region has 17 residues. V was clipped by 6 bases and J by 1 base, with 22 bases between them. Germline V lookup: CDR1 ENHRY, CDR2 SYGVKD. The CDR3: CAISPPPRGASSYEQYF. The CDR3 DNA reads TGTGCCATCAGCCCCCCCCCTAGGGGGGCGTCTTCCTACGAGCAGTACTTC.

This clonotype was seen repeatedly, ten times or more. This chain connects TRBV3-1 to TRBJ1-2; no definite D call. This CDR3 spans 13 amino acids. V lost 6 bases and J lost 0, with 8 bases in between. CDR1 LGHDT and CDR2 YNNKEL come from the germline V gene (reference sequence). DNA for the CDR3: TGTGCCAGCAGTCCAGCCTCTAACTATGGCTACACCTTC. Its translation: CASSPASNYGYTF.

This clonotype was seen a few times. The chain employs TRBV18 and TRBJ2-7; 8 nucleotides agree with TRBD1. Germline CDR1 is KGHSH and CDR2 is LQKENI. This CDR3 region has 12 residues. Trimming took 8 bases from V and 5 from J; bases not matched to a gene: 5. The CDR3 is CASGQGRNEQYF. DNA of the CDR3: TGTGCCAGCGGACAGGGTCGTAACGAGCAGTACTTC.

This clonotype was observed at least ten times. V and J are TRBV11-3 and TRBJ1-5; D uncertain. CDR3 length equals 13 residues. CDR1 and CDR2 (germline): SGHNT, YENEEA. V was cut by 5 bases and J by 4 bases, with 9 bases left in between. CDR3 region: CASSTGTNQPQHF. CDR3 bases: TGTGCCAGCAGCACGGGCACAAATCAGCCCCAGCATTTT.